The 27 T cell receptor beta chains in this list originate from one sample, sequenced in a study of response to subunit inactivated influenza vaccine. Via MiXCR, TCRdb re-called the RT-PCR reads, giving one row per CDR3 protein. The table has under 950,000 distinct CDR3 sequences, around 21% seen once. The input for sequencing was PBMCs from blood, taken less than 6 days after vaccination. These receptors were collected from a man aged 50-59 years who received an inactivated influenza vaccine.

The rearrangement links TRBV24-1 to TRBJ2-1; D is ambiguous. Germline loops: CDR1 KGHDR, CDR2 SFDVKD. The ends were cut back, 5 bases at V and 0 bases at J, with 4 bases in the middle. This CDR3 comprises 13 residues. DNA of the CDR3: TGTGCCACCAGTGTATCCTCCTACAATGAGCAGTTCTTC. Protein: CATSVSSYNEQFF.

This clonotype has ten or more counts. J is TRBJ2-3 and V is TRBV2, with D possibly being TRBD2 (6 bases). The CDR3 runs to 14 residues. V lost 2 bases, J lost 6 bases, and 12 bases lay in between. Germline CDR1 reads SNHLY; CDR2 reads FYNNEI. CDR3 DNA sequence: TGTGCCAGCAGTGAACCCGGGGGTCGCGATACGCAGTATTTT. Translated, it gives CASSEPGGRDTQYF.

This clonotype was observed a few times. V usage is TRBV4-1 and J usage is TRBJ1-1; no reliable D call. CDR1 and CDR2 (germline): MGHRA, YSYEKL. The CDR3 sequence is 12 residues long. V was clipped by 1 base and J by 6 bases, with 6 bases between them. The CDR3, as DNA: TGCGCCAGCAGCCAAGTCGGGGCTGAAGCTTTCTTT. This translates into CASSQVGAEAFF.

This clonotype was counted between two and nine times. The rearrangement uses TRBV12-3 or TRBV12-4 and TRBJ1-2; perhaps TRBD1 as D (6 bases). The CDR3 length is 14 residues. The V end was cut by 6 bases, the J end by 4 bases, with 15 bases between. The CDR3: CASSRTDGFYGYTF. The CDR3 nucleotides are TGTGCCAGCAGCCGGACAGACGGATTCTATGGCTACACCTTC.

This clonotype has just a few counts. V is TRBV5-6 and J is TRBJ2-7, with no clear D. Deletions cut 2 bases from V and 2 bases from J, with 11 bases between. The CDR3 contains 14 residues. Germline loops: CDR1 SGHDT, CDR2 YYEEEE. The CDR3 nucleotides are TGTGCCAGCAGCTTTAGCCCCAGCGCCTACGAGCAGTACTTC. Its protein product is CASSFSPSAYEQYF. Drawing the rest from reference TRBV5-6 and TRBJ2-7, the complete variable domain is DAGVTQSPTHLIKTRGQQVTLRCSPKSGHDTVSWYQQALGQGPQFIFQYYEEEERQRGNFPDRFSGHQFPNYSSELNVNALLLGDSALYLCASSFSPSAYEQYFGPGTRLTVT.

The chain is built from TRBV5-1 and TRBJ2-1, with 8 bases lining up with TRBD2. Trimming cost V 0 bases and J 5 bases; bases outside gene matches: 13. This CDR3 has 18 amino acids. Germline assignment: CDR1 SGHRS and CDR2 YFSETQ. The CDR3 spells CASSLGGGRLPHHNEQFF. The CDR3 region has the DNA TGCGCCAGCAGCTTGGGGGGCGGGAGGCTTCCCCACCACAATGAGCAGTTCTTC.

This chain joins TRBV12-3 or TRBV12-4 and TRBJ2-1, with 7 nucleotides matching TRBD1. This CDR3 comprises 16 residues. The V and J ends lost 4 bases and 2 bases, in that order; junction bases with no gene match: 8. CDR3 DNA sequence: TGTGCCAGCAGTTCCGGGGACAGTCGCGCCTACAATGAGCAGTTCTTC. Its protein is CASSSGDSRAYNEQFF.

V is TRBV9 and J is TRBJ2-1; weak D call: TRBD2 (7 bases). Germline V gene lookup returns CDR1 SGDLS and CDR2 YYNGEE. CDR3 size: 15 residues. Between the trimmed V and J ends, which lost 0 bases and 3 bases, there was a span of 10 bases. The CDR3 DNA reads as TGTGCCAGCAGCGTAGGCGGGGGCCGCTACAATGAGCAGTTCTTC. Translating it yields CASSVGGGRYNEQFF.

This clonotype was detected many times. The chain combines TRBV24-1 with TRBJ2-2; D perhaps matches TRBD1 (6 bases). This CDR3 region has 13 residues. Germline CDR1 KGHDR, CDR2 SFDVKD. The V end lost 11 bases, the J end lost 5 bases, and 14 bases lay between the germline ends. The CDR3 sequence is CAIGTGTTGELFF. As DNA, the CDR3 is TGTGCCATCGGTACAGGGACGACCGGGGAGCTGTTTTTT.

The chain joins TRBV28 to TRBJ2-3, with TRBD2 matching over 10 bases. This CDR3 has 15 residues. From germline, CDR1 is MDHEN and CDR2 SYDVKM. J gave up 3 bases and V 7 bases, and 7 bases lay outside the gene matches. DNA of the CDR3: TGTGCCAGCAACCAAGCGGGGGGGTTTACAGATACGCAGTATTTT. Its protein product is CASNQAGGFTDTQYF.

The rearrangement links TRBV20-1 to TRBJ2-3, with a weak D call TRBD2 (6 bases). The CDR3 length is 15 residues. The V gene's germline CDR1 is DFQATT and CDR2 SNEGSKA (reference sequence). V lost 1 base and J 5 bases, leaving 16 bases between the germline ends. The CDR3 sequence: CSARGLGGVRDTQYF. The CDR3 DNA reads as TGCAGTGCTAGAGGACTAGGCGGGGTAAGAGATACGCAGTATTTT.

This chain uses TRBV30 with TRBJ2-2; D might be TRBD1 (6 bases). The V gene's germline CDR1 is GTSNPN and CDR2 SVGIG (reference sequence). The CDR3 runs to 17 residues. V was cut by 3 bases and J by 4 bases, with 21 bases left in between. The CDR3 spells CAWRSPQGIDLTGELFF. DNA of the CDR3: TGTGCCTGGAGGTCGCCTCAGGGGATAGACCTCACCGGGGAGCTGTTTTTT.

The chain has TRBV4-3 and TRBJ1-6; D remains unclear. The V and J ends lost 6 bases and 5 bases respectively, with 11 bases between them. The CDR3 loop spans 14 amino acids. Germline V gene lookup returns CDR1 LGHNA and CDR2 YSLEER. CDR3 DNA: TGCGCCAGCAGTCTCGCAGTGAATAATTCACCCCTCCACTTT. Protein sequence: CASSLAVNNSPLHF.

The V call is TRBV4-2, the J call TRBJ2-7, with TRBD2 identical over 9 bases. The germline CDR1 and CDR2 sequences are LGHNA and YNFKEQ. The trim removed 1 base at V and 2 bases at J, leaving 6 bases unmatched. The CDR3 length is 16 residues. The CDR3 loop reads CASSQASVAGAYEQYF. The CDR3 nucleotides read TGTGCCAGCAGCCAAGCCTCGGTAGCGGGGGCCTACGAGCAGTACTTC.

The CDR3 here is CASSHPTGNTGELFF. The CDR3 region has the DNA TGTGCCAGCAGTCACCCGACAGGGAACACCGGGGAGCTGTTTTTT. V and J are TRBV5-6 and TRBJ2-2, with D maybe TRBD1 (6 bases). V was trimmed by 5 bases and J by 1 base, leaving 12 bases between them. Germline CDR1 SGHDT, CDR2 YYEEEE. This CDR3 has 15 amino acids. The full variable domain, its missing parts supplied by reference TRBV5-6 and TRBJ2-2, is DAGVTQSPTHLIKTRGQQVTLRCSPKSGHDTVSWYQQALGQGPQFIFQYYEEEERQRGNFPDRFSGHQFPNYSSELNVNALLLGDSALYLCASSHPTGNTGELFFGEGSRLTVL.

V usage is TRBV7-6 and J usage is TRBJ2-1, with TRBD2 identical over 13 bases. The CDR3 covers 16 residues. CDR1 is SGHVS, CDR2 FNYEAQ, per germline. V trimming: 2 bases; J trimming: 6 bases; junction bases outside the gene matches: 4. CDR3 in DNA: TGTGCCAGCAGCTTACTAGGACTAGCGGGGGTCAATGAGCAGTTCTTC. It specifies CASSLLGLAGVNEQFF.

This clonotype occurred a few times. This sequence joins TRBV29-1 and TRBJ2-1; D is possibly TRBD1 (6 bases). Per germline, CDR1 SQVTM and CDR2 ANQGSEA. V was pared by 5 bases and J by 6 bases, with 20 bases between. This CDR3 has 15 residues. Here the CDR3 reads CSVTTGVSAGNEQFF. The DNA for the CDR3 is TGCAGCGTTACGACAGGAGTTTCGGCAGGCAATGAGCAGTTCTTC.

V and J are TRBV7-8 and TRBJ2-1; 11 bases are shared with TRBD2. Per germline, CDR1 SGHVS and CDR2 FQNEAQ. The CDR3 has 14 residues. The V gene end was trimmed by 5 bases and the J gene end by 5 bases; junction bases not matched to a gene: 2. CDR3 DNA: TGTGCCAGCAGCGCGGGACTAGCGGACAATGAGCAGTTCTTC. It is translated as CASSAGLADNEQFF.

This clonotype was detected a few times. The rearrangement joins TRBV25-1 to TRBJ1-2; 7 nucleotides align to TRBD1. Germline trimming cut 2 bases from V and 4 bases from J; bases unmatched to any gene: 4. Per germline, CDR1 MGHDK and CDR2 SYGVNS. This CDR3 is built from 14 residues. In DNA, the CDR3 is TGTGCCAGCAGTGAACCCGGGACAGTCTATGGCTACACCTTC. Translating it yields CASSEPGTVYGYTF.

In this sample, this clonotype turned up a few times. The V gene is TRBV25-1, the J gene TRBJ2-7; D is unclear. V was cut by 7 bases and J by 3 bases, with 10 bases left in between. Per the germline V gene, CDR1 is MGHDK and CDR2 is SYGVNS. This CDR3 is built from 12 residues. The CDR3 nucleotides read TGTGCCAGCAAAGTCCCAAACTACGAGCAGTACTTC. Amino acids: CASKVPNYEQYF.

The gene calls are TRBV3-1 and TRBJ1-2, with no clear D. Trimming pared 0 bases from V and 7 bases from J, leaving 15 bases between. Looked up from germline, CDR1 is LGHDT and CDR2 is YNNKEL (reference sequence). The CDR3 consists of 15 residues. The CDR3: CASSQDVKGPGGYTF. The CDR3 DNA sequence: TGTGCCAGCAGCCAAGATGTGAAGGGCCCTGGTGGCTACACCTTC.

This clonotype has at least ten counts. The V gene is TRBV6-1, the J gene TRBJ2-3; D gene ambiguous. Germline V gene sequence: CDR1 MNHNS, CDR2 SASEGT. The CDR3 loop spans 14 amino acids. V lost 5 bases and J 11 bases, leaving 20 bases between the germline ends. CDR3 sequence reads: CASSPLSSREMQYF. The DNA of the CDR3 is TGTGCCAGCAGTCCCCTCTCCTCTAGGGAAATGCAGTATTTT.

V is TRBV12-3 or TRBV12-4 and J is TRBJ2-3; 8 bases fit TRBD2. The CDR3 consists of 15 residues. V shed 3 bases, J shed 4 bases, and the junction held 6 bases outside the gene matches. The DNA for the CDR3 is TGTGCCAGCAGTTTTCGGGGGGGGGCAGCAGATACGCAGTATTTT. This encodes CASSFRGGAADTQYF.

At least ten counts were recorded for this clonotype. The chain links TRBV5-6 to TRBJ2-3; 10 positions agree with TRBD2. CDR3 length equals 15 residues. Germline values: CDR1 SGHDT, CDR2 YYEEEE. V shed 0 bases and J 8 bases; nucleotides not matched to a gene: 6. DNA of the CDR3: TGTGCCAGCAGCTTGGCCCCAGCGGGGGGGGTTACGCAGTATTTT. It encodes CASSLAPAGGVTQYF.

This clonotype was detected many times. The rearrangement links TRBV5-1 to TRBJ2-7, with D possibly being TRBD2 (5 bases). Germline CDR1 SGHRS, CDR2 YFSETQ. The V gene lost 4 bases and the J gene lost 7 bases, with 18 bases spanning the gap. The CDR3 has 14 residues. In DNA, the CDR3 is TGCGCCAGCAGCCGAATGTCGCTCACGGGGGAGCAGTACTTC. Translating it yields CASSRMSLTGEQYF.

This chain joins TRBV19 and TRBJ2-5, with a weak D call TRBD2 (5 bases). The CDR3 extends over 13 amino acids. V lost 7 bases to trimming and J lost 5 bases, with 14 bases between them. Germline assignment: CDR1 LNHDA and CDR2 SQIVND (reference sequence). The CDR3 is CASTEQPGETQYF. The CDR3 DNA sequence: TGTGCCAGTACAGAACAACCGGGGGAGACCCAGTACTTC.

This clonotype was picked up one time. This chain connects TRBV4-1 to TRBJ2-7; TRBD2 matches at 8 bases. The J segment lost 0 bases and the V segment lost 6 bases, leaving 7 bases of the junction unmatched. CDR3 length: 15 amino acids. Looked up from germline, CDR1 is MGHRA and CDR2 is YSYEKL. The CDR3 bases are TGCGCCAGCAGGACCTTAGCGGGGAGCTCCTACGAGCAGTACTTC. Translation: CASRTLAGSSYEQYF.